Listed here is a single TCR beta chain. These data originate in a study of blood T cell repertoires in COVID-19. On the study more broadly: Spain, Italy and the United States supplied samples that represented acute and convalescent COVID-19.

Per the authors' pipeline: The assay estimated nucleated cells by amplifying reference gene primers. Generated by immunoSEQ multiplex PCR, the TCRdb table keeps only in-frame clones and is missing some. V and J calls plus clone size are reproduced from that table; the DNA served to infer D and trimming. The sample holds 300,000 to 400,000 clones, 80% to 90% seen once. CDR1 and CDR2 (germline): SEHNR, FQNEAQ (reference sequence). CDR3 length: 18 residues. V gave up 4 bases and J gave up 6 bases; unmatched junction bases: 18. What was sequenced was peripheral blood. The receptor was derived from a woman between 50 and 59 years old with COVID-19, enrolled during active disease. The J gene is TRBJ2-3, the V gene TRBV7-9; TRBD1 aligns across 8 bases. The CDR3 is CASSYDRRGQGRGDTQYF. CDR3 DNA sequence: TGTGCCAGCAGCTACGATCGACGAGGACAGGGAAGGGGGGATACGCAGTATTTT. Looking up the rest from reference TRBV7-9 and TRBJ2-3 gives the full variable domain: DTGVSQNPRHKITKRGQNVTFRCDPISEHNRLYWYRQTLGQGPEFLTYFQNEAQLEKSRLLSDRFSAERPKGSFSTLEIQRTEQGDSAMYLCASSYDRRGQGRGDTQYFGPGTRLTVL.